Described below is a single T cell receptor beta chain sequence and its context. The specificity of this receptor is unknown. Base qualities were left out, and no much larger clone turns up one base away. The data stem from a study of blood T cell repertoires in COVID-19 (dated by TCRdb to 2020 to 2021). The study in broad terms: The collaborator samples originated in the United States, Italy and Spain and spanned the acute and convalescent phases of COVID-19. Samples were obtained from the ongoing ImmuneRACE study (first 160 participants) and from about 1,300 subjects provided by 6 global collaborators. Subjects who had been exposed to COVID-19, were actively infected with it, or had recovered from it provided the deeply sampled blood TCRbeta repertoires that made up the dataset. HLA class I and class II types, where available, came from metadata supplied by the sample provider rather than from assay-based typing. The material from the prospective study consisted of cDNA or gDNA derived from T cells, B-cell-depleted T cells, or PBMCs. The sample metadata nearly always contained a de-identified subject ID, COVID-19 status, age in years and sex. The repertoires were released in a freely available public database meant as a resource for research on the immune response to SARS-CoV-2. Results and caveats for the whole study, not just this receptor: The quantity of clinical and demographic metadata differed by source and by participant and was supplied without curation.

For this chain, trimming is 4 bases at the V end and 0 bases at the J end, and the number of junction bases without a gene match is 3. The CDR3 runs 18 residues from the cysteine to the phenylalanine. Just the 54-base CDR3 DNA is kept, in frame starting at base 1. As encoded in the germline V gene (reference sequence), CDR1 is SEHNR while CDR2 is FQNEAQ. Participants in the prospective study were enrolled through a virtual design, were aged roughly 18 to 100 years, and lived in fewer than 30 United States geographic areas. To assign participants to cohorts, the prospective study relied on clinical history that participants themselves reported in a screening survey and a study questionnaire. Recovered participants in ImmuneRACE Cohort 3 were defined as having two consecutive negative NP/OP PCR tests, clearance from a healthcare professional, or resolution of symptoms. Each participant in the prospective study had whole blood, serum and a nasopharyngeal or oropharyngeal swab collected by mobile phlebotomists. Over an approximately 2-month period, participants in the prospective study had the option of providing additional blood draws and questionnaires. Before DNA extraction, blood samples from the prospective study were shipped at room temperature or frozen.

The immunoSEQ Assay, a bias-controlled multiplex PCR, was used to amplify TCRbeta CDR3 regions from genomic DNA. Turning to the authors' computational methods: The number of nucleated cells in each sample was estimated from the amplification of reference gene primers within the assay. To quantify the absolute abundance of each unique TCRbeta CDR3 rearrangement, sequence reads were collapsed and filtered. For each sample, productive Simpson clonality was calculated as the square root of Simpson's diversity index across productive rearrangements. TCRdb holds this immuneACCESS table with in-frame rearrangements only. Some clones are missing; in checked studies, unresolved V genes explain under half, and the rest has no known cause. V and J calls and clone size follow that table, whereas D and trimming were derived from the DNA. This sample lists 170,000 or so clones; around 90% were detected once. Roughly 8.9% of the sample is held by the ten biggest clonotypes.

This receptor chain uses TRBV7-9 and TRBJ2-6, with 13 junctional bases fitting TRBD2. This TCR was sampled from a woman aged 18-29 years who had recovered from COVID-19. The sequenced sample was PBMCs or T cells enriched from blood (not recorded which). The CDR3 corresponds to CASSSGLAGVSGANVLTF. The nucleotide sequence reads as follows: TGTGCCAGCAGCTCTGGACTAGCGGGGGTCTCTGGGGCCAACGTCCTGACTTTC.